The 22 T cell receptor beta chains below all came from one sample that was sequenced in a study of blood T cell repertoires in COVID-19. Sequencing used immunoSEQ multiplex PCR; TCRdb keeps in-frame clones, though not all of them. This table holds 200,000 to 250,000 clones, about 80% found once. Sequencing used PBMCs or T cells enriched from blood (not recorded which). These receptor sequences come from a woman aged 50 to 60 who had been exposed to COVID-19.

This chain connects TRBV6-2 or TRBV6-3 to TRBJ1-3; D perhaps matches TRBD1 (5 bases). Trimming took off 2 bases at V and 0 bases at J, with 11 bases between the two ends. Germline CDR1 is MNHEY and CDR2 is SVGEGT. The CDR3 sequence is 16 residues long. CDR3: CASSYGTGNSGNTIYF. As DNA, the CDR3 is TGTGCCAGCAGTTACGGAACAGGCAACTCTGGAAACACCATATATTTT.

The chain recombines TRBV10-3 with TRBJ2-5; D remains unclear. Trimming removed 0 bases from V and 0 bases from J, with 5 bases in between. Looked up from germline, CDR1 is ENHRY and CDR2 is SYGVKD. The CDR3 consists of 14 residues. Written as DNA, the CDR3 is TGTGCCATCAGTGAGTCCCCCTACCAAGAGACCCAGTACTTC. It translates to CAISESPYQETQYF.

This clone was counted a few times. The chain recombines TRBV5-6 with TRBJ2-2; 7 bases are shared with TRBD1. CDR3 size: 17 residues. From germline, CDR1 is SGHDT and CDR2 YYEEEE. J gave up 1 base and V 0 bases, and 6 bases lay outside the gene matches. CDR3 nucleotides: TGTGCCAGCAGCTTGGCCAAGACAGGGAGGAACACCGGGGAGCTGTTTTTT. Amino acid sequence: CASSLAKTGRNTGELFF.

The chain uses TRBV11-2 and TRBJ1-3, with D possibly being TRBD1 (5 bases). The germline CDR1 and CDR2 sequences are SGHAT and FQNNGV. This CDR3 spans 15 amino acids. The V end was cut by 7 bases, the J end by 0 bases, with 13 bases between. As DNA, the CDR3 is TGTGCCAGCACTAAGACAGCTTTCTCTGGAAACACCATATATTTT. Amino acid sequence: CASTKTAFSGNTIYF.

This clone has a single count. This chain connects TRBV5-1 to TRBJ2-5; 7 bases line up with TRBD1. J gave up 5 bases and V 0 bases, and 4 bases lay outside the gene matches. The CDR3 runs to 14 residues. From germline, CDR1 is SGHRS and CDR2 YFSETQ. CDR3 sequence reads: CASSLGQGVETQYF. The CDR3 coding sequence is TGCGCCAGCAGCTTGGGCCAGGGGGTGGAGACCCAGTACTTC.

This chain's CDR3 is CASSRDSLEPPGKTQYF. In DNA, the CDR3 is TGTGCCAGCTCACGGGACAGTCTAGAGCCACCGGGGAAGACCCAGTACTTC. This chain joins TRBV18 and TRBJ2-5; the match to TRBD1 covers 7 bases. Per the germline V gene, CDR1 is KGHSH and CDR2 is LQKENI. The CDR3 sequence is 17 residues long. V gave up 4 bases and J gave up 6 bases; unmatched junction bases: 17.

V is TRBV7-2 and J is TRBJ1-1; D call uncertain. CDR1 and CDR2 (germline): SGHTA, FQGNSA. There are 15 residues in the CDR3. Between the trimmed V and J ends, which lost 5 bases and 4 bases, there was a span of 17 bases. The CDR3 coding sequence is TGTGCCAGCAGCCCCCCGGCCTTCCGGGGCACTGAAGCTTTCTTT. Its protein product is CASSPPAFRGTEAFF. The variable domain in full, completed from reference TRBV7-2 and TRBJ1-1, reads GAGVSQSPSNKVTEKGKDVELRCDPISGHTALYWYRQSLGQGLEFLIYFQGNSAPDKSGLPSDRFSAERTGGSVSTLTIQRTQQEDSAVYLCASSPPAFRGTEAFFGQGTRLTVV.

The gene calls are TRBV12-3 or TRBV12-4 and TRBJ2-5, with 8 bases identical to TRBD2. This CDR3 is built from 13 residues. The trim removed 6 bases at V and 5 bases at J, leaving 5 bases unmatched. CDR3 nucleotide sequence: TGTGCCAGCAGGGGACTAGGAGAGGAGACCCAGTACTTC. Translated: CASRGLGEETQYF.

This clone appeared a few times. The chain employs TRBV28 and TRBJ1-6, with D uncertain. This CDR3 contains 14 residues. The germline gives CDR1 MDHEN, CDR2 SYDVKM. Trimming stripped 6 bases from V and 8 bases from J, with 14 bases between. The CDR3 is CASSSGLTDSPLHF. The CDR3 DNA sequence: TGTGCCAGCAGCTCAGGACTTACGGATTCACCCCTCCACTTT.

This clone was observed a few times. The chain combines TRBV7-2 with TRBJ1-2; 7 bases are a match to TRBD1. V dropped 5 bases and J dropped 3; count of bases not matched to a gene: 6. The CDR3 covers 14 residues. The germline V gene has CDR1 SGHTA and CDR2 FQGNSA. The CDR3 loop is CASSQRDSDYGYTF. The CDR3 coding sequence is TGTGCCAGCAGCCAACGGGACAGCGACTATGGCTACACCTTC.

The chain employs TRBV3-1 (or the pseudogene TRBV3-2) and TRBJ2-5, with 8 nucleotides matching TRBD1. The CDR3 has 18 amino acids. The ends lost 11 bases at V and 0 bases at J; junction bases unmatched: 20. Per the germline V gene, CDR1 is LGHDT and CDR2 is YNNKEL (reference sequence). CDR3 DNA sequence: TGTGCCGGAGAGGACCCTACACGACAGGGGAGGAACCAAGAGACCCAGTACTTC. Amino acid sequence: CAGEDPTRQGRNQETQYF.

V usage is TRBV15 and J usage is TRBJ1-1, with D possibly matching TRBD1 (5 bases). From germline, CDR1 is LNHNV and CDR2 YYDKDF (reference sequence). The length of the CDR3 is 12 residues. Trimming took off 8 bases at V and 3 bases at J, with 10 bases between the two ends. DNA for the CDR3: TGTGCCACCTCGGGGGATCACACTGAAGCTTTCTTT. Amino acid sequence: CATSGDHTEAFF.

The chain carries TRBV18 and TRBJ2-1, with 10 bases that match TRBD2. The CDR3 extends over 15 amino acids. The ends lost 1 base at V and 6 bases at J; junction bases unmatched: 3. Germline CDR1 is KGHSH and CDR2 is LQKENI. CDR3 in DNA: TGTGCCAGCTCACCACAGCGGGGGGGCCCCAATGAGCAGTTCTTC. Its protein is CASSPQRGGPNEQFF.

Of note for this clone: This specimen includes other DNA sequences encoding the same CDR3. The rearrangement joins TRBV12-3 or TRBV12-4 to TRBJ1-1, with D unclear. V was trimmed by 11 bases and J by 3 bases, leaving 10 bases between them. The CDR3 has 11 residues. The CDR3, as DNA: TGTGCCTCCAAGCGGGACACTGAAGCTTTCTTT. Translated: CASKRDTEAFF.

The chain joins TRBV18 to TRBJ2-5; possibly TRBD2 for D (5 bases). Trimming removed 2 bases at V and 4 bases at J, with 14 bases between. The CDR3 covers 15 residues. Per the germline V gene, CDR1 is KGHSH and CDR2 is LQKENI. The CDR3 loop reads CASSPEGTRPETQYF. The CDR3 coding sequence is TGTGCCAGCTCACCAGAGGGAACCCGCCCAGAGACCCAGTACTTC.

CDR3 bases: TGCGCCAGCAGTAGGACAGGGGCAAACACTGAAGCTTTCTTT. Amino acids: CASSRTGANTEAFF. V gene TRBV10-2 combines with J gene TRBJ1-1; TRBD1 agrees at 9 bases. This CDR3 spans 14 amino acids. Germline CDR1 is WSHSY and CDR2 is SAAADI. V dropped 5 bases and J dropped 2; count of bases not matched to a gene: 3.

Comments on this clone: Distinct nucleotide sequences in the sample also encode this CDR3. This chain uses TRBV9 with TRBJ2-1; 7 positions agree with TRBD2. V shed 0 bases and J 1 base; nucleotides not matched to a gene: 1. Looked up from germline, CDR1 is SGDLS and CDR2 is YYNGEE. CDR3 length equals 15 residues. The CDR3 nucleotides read TGTGCCAGCAGCGTAGGAGCGGGGTCCTACAATGAGCAGTTCTTC. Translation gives CASSVGAGSYNEQFF. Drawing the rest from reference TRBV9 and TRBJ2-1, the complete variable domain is DSGVTQTPKHLITATGQRVTLRCSPRSGDLSVYWYQQSLDQGLQFLIQYYNGEERAKGNILERFSAQQFPDLHSELNLSSLELGDSALYFCASSVGAGSYNEQFFGPGTRLTVL.

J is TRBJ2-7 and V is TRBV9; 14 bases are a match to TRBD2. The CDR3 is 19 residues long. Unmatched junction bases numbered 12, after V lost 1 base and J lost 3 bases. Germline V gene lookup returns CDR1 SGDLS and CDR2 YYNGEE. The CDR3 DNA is TGTGCCAGCAGCGTACGCCGACTAGCGGGGGGGCCGTCTATCTACGAGCAGTACTTC. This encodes CASSVRRLAGGPSIYEQYF.

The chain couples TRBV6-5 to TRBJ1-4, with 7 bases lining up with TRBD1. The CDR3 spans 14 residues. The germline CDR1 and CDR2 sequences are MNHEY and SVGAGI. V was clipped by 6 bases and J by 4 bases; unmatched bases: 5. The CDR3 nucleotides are TGTGCCAGCAGACAGGGACAGCGTAATGAAAAACTGTTTTTT. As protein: CASRQGQRNEKLFF.

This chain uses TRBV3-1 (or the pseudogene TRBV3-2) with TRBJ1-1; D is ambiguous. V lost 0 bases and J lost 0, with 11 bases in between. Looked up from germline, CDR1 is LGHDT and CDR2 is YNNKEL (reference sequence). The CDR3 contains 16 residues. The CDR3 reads CASSQDPGLLNTEAFF. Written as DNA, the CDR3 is TGTGCCAGCAGCCAAGATCCCGGACTGCTGAACACTGAAGCTTTCTTT.

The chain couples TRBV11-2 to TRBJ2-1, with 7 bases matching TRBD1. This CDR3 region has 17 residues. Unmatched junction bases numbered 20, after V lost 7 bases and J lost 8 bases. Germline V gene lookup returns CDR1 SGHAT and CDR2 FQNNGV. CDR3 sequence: CASTLRGRLTHGDEQFF. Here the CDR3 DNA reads TGTGCCAGCACCCTAAGGGGGCGTTTGACCCACGGCGATGAGCAGTTCTTC. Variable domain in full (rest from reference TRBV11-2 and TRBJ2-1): EAGVAQSPRYKIIEKRQSVAFWCNPISGHATLYWYQQILGQGPKLLIQFQNNGVVDDSQLPKDRFSAERLKGVDSTLKIQPAKLEDSAVYLCASTLRGRLTHGDEQFFGPGTRLTVL.

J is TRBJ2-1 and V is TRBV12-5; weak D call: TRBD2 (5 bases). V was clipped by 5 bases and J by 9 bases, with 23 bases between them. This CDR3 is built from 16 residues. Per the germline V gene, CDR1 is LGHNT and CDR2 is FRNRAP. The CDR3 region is CASGPGVGKGDSEQFF. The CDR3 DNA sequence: TGTGCTAGTGGTCCCGGGGTGGGGAAGGGTGATAGTGAGCAGTTCTTC.